This is a list of T cell receptor beta chains from one sample in a study of shared clonotypes between healthy human individuals. Sequencing used immunoSEQ multiplex PCR; TCRdb keeps in-frame clones, though not all of them. The sample consists of some 1 million clones, around 74% of them appearing once. Sequenced sample: memory CD4+ T cells sorted from blood. The receptors shown here come from a man aged 18 to 35 in good health. Each CDR3 is given with its conserved first and last residue.

cdr3_aa v_call
CASSIDKGNQPQHF TRBV19
CASSSDRVSANTGELFF TRBV7-9
CASRLVAGRPNEQYF TRBV12-2
CASRYGTDGNSPLHF TRBV6-1
CAISADFEQFF TRBV10-3
CASRERESSYNEQFF TRBV2
CASSPQGRFTGELFF TRBV7-8
CASSLLGQEYNEQFF TRBV5-1
CASSFTEHGYTF TRBV7-9
CASNGGGYYNEQFF TRBV6-6
CASRNRPNTEAFF TRBV2
CASSFSENYGYTF TRBV27
CASSLRGPTDTQYF TRBV5-4
CASSTDGVNYGYTF TRBV5-1
CASSASPGQGTEAFF TRBV2
CASSPPMDPSGYTF TRBV7-9
CASSPPVQGARGQYF TRBV18
CASTQPGMETQYF TRBV5-1
CASSPEGGSNQPQHF TRBV5-1
CASSLEQDTGELFF TRBV7-9
CAWSVGGVGGYTF TRBV30
CAIREQVSGNSPLHF TRBV10-3
CASSLNGLDADTQYF TRBV7-2
CASSQGQGDGYTF TRBV18
CASSLSTGNTGELFF TRBV7-3
CASSIRELAGVEEGYEQYF TRBV6-9
CASSGVGQGWGEQYF TRBV21-1
CASSLLPASGMGTGELFF TRBV5-1
CASSSRQTPETQYF TRBV6-6
CASSFQTSGGEQFF TRBV5-1
CASSLVLNEQFF TRBV5-1
CASSETGGAQAFF TRBV6-5
CASRRGDGELFF TRBV6-6
CATSRLLALETQYF TRBV15
CASSPDGTGELFF TRBV5-4
CASSPGDKPGETQYF TRBV7-2
CASSEGTGGEWVLHEQYF TRBV6-1
CASRTTGLVYEQYF TRBV27
CASRPQGAYEQYF TRBV6-1
CASSLGHGEGEAFF TRBV5-1
CARRRLAANCGRTDTQYF TRBV5-3
CASSLASGGPTNEQFF TRBV5-1
CASSLGSSGSVVDEQYF TRBV13
CASSSGGRSPLHF TRBV9
CASSEYTGKGGYTF TRBV25-1
CASRTGQNYGYTF TRBV6-1
CASGTGGTQYF TRBV2
CASSGTGRGYTF TRBV9
CASSLTPQSYTEAFF TRBV5-1
CAISLRGQETQYF TRBV10-3
CSAGDRVLSSYNEQFF TRBV29-1
CASSLGGQSQETQYF TRBV7-6
CASSLDRSSYNSPLHF TRBV25-1
CASSGGSLSQNIQYF TRBV25-1
CAWRPQGARALHF TRBV30
CASSLGEVYEQYF TRBV7-9
CASKDRTGSGEKLFF TRBV6-1